This T cell receptor beta chain is drawn from a study of blood T cell repertoires in COVID-19. Study-level background: Samples of COVID-19 (acute and convalescent) were obtained from the United States, Italy and Spain.

Between the trimmed V and J ends, which lost 6 bases and 1 base, there was a span of 15 bases. From germline, CDR1 is MNHEY and CDR2 SVGEGT. This CDR3 comprises 15 residues. Sequencing used immunoSEQ multiplex PCR; TCRdb keeps in-frame clones, though not all of them. The profile shows 45,000 to 55,000 clones, roughly 79% of them singletons. This receptor was obtained from a human donor with active or convalescent COVID-19. The donor label of this sample is uncertain. The sequenced sample consisted of peripheral blood. This sequence joins TRBV6-2 or TRBV6-3 and TRBJ1-1, with D perhaps matching TRBD1 (5 bases). This CDR3 reads CASSWQGRTNTEAFF. The CDR3 region has the DNA TGTGCCAGCAGCTGGCAGGGCAGGACGAACACTGAAGCTTTCTTT.